The T cell receptor (beta chain) described here comes from a study of T cells after somatic rescue of genetic block. Looked up from germline, CDR1 is MNHNS and CDR2 is SASEGT. The CDR3 contains 18 residues. V was pared by 0 bases and J by 4 bases, with 18 bases between. Profiled with immunoSEQ multiplex PCR; TCRdb holds only in-frame clones, not every one. The sample holds approximately 14,000 clones, roughly 71% seen once. The chain combines TRBV6-1 with TRBJ1-4; weak D call: TRBD1 (5 bases). This sequence originates from a man aged 18 to 30. Sequencing was carried out using peripheral blood mononuclear cells (PBMCs). For the CDR3, the DNA is TGTGCCAGCAGTGAAGCCGGGACCCAAGTGCACCTTAATGAAAAACTGTTTTTT. It translates to CASSEAGTQVHLNEKLFF.